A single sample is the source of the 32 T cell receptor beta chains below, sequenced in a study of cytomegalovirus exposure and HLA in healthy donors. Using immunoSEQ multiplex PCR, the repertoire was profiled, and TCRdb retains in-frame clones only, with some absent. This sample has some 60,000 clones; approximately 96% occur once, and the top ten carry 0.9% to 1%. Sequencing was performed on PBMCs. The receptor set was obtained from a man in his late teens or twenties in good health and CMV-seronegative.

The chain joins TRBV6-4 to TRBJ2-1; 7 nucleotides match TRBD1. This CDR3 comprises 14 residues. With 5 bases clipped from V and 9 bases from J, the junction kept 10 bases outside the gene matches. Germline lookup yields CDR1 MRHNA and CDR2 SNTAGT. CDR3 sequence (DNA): TGTGCCAGCAGTAGGGACAGCGAATCTAGTGAGCAGTTCTTC. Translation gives CASSRDSESSEQFF.

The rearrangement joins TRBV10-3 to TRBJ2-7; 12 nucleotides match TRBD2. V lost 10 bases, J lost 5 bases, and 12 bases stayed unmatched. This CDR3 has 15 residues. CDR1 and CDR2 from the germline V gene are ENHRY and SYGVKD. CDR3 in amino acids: CATAYRLAGVHEQYF. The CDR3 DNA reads TGTGCCACCGCTTACCGACTAGCGGGAGTACACGAGCAGTACTTC.

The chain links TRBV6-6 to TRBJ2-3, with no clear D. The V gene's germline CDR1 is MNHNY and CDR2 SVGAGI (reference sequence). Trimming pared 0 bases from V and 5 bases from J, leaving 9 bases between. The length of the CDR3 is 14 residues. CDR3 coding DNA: TGTGCCAGCAGTTACTCCAGCGTCCAAGATACGCAGTATTTT. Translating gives CASSYSSVQDTQYF.

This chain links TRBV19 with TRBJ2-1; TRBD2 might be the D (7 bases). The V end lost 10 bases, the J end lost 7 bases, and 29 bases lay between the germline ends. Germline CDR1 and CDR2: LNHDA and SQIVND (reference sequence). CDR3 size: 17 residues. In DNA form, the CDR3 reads TGTGCCACTGGAGGGGGGGAAGGGAGCGCCTTTTGGAATGAGCAGTTCTTC. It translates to CATGGGEGSAFWNEQFF.

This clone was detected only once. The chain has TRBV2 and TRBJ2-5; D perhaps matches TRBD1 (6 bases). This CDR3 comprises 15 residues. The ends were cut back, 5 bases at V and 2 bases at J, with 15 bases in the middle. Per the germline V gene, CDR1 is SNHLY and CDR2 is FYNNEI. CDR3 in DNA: TGTGCCAGCAGTTCCCTGACAGGTGTGCAAGAGACCCAGTACTTC. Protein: CASSSLTGVQETQYF.

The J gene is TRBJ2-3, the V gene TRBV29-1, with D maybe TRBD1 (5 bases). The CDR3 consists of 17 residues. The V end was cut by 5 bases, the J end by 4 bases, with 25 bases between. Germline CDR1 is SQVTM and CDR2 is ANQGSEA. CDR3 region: CSVRGHHNPAAADTQYF. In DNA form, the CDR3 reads TGCAGCGTTCGTGGACATCACAACCCGGCGGCGGCAGATACGCAGTATTTT.

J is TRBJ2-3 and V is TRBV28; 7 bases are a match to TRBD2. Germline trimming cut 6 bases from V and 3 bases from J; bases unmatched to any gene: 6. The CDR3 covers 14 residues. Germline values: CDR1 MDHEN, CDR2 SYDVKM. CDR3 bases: TGTGCCAGCAGGCGGGAGATCAGAACAGATACGCAGTATTTT. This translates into CASRREIRTDTQYF.

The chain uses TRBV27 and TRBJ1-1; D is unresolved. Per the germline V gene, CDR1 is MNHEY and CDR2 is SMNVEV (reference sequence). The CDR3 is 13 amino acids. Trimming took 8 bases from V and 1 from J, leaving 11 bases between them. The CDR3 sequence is CASLSSRNTEAFF. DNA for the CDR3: TGTGCCAGCTTATCATCTAGGAACACTGAAGCTTTCTTT.

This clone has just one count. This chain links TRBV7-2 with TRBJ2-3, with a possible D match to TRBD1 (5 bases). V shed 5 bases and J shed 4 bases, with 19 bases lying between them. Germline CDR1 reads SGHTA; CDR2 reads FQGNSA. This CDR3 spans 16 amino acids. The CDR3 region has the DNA TGTGCCAGCAGCCTCATGACAGTCCCCAGGGCAGATACGCAGTATTTT. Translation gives CASSLMTVPRADTQYF.

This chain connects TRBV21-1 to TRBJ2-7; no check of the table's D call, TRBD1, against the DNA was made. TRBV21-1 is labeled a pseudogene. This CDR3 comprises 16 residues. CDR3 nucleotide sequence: TGTGCCAGCAGCCCCAGAGGGGACACAGGCCGCTACGAGCAGTACTTC. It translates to CASSPRGDTGRYEQYF.

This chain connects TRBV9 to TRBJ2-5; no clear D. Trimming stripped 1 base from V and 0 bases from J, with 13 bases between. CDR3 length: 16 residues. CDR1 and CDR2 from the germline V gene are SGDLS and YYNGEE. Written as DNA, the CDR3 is TGTGCCAGCAGCGTAAACAGCCCCAGCCACCAAGAGACCCAGTACTTC. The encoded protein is CASSVNSPSHQETQYF.

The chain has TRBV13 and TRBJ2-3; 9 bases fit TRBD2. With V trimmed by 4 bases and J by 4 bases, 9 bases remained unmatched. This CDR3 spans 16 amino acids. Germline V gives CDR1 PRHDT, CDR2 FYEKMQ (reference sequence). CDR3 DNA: TGTGCCAGCAGCTCATATAGCGGGAGAAAGGCAGATACGCAGTATTTT. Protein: CASSSYSGRKADTQYF.

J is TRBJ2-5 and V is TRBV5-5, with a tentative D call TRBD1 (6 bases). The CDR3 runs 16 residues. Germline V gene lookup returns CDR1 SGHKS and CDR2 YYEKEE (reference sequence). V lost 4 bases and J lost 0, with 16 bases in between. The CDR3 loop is CASSRYIRGDQETQYF. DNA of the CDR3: TGTGCCAGCAGCCGATACATCAGGGGAGACCAAGAGACCCAGTACTTC. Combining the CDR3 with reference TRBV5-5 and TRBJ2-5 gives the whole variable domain DAGVTQSPTHLIKTRGQQVTLRCSPISGHKSVSWYQQVLGQGPQFIFQYYEKEERGRGNFPDRFSARQFPNYSSELNVNALLLGDSALYLCASSRYIRGDQETQYFGPGTRLLVL.

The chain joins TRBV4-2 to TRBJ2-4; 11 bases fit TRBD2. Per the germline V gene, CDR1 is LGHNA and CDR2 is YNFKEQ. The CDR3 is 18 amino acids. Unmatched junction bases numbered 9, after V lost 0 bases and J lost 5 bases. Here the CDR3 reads CASSQERLAGGPENIQYF. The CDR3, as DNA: TGTGCCAGCAGCCAAGAACGATTAGCGGGAGGGCCAGAAAACATTCAGTACTTC.

The CDR3 region has the DNA TGTGCCACCAAGCGGGAGGTTTCCTACGAGCAGTACTTC. Translated, it gives CATKREVSYEQYF. The chain joins TRBV11-2 to TRBJ2-7; 9 bases align to TRBD2. The CDR3 consists of 13 residues. V shed 10 bases, J shed 1 base, and the junction held 5 bases outside the gene matches. Germline CDR1 SGHAT, CDR2 FQNNGV.

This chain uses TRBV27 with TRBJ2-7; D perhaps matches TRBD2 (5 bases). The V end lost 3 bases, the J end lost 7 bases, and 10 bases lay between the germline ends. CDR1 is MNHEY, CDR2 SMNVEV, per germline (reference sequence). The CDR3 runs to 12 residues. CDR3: CASSFTSGEQYF. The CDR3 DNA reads TGTGCCAGCAGTTTCACTTCGGGGGAGCAGTACTTC.

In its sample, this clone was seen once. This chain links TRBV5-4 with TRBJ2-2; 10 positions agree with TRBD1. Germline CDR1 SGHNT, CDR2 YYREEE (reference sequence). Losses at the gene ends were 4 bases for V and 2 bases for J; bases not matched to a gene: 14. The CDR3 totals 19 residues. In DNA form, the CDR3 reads TGTGCCAGCAGCACCAAGCCGGGACAGGGGCTTTCCAACACCGGGGAGCTGTTTTTT. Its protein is CASSTKPGQGLSNTGELFF.

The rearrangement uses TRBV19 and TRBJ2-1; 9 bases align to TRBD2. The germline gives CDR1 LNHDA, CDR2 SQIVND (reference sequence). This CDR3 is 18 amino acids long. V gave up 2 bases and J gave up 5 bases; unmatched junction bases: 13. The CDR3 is CASSIIVPWTSANNEQFF. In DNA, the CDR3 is TGTGCCAGTAGTATAATAGTCCCCTGGACTAGCGCAAACAATGAGCAGTTCTTC.

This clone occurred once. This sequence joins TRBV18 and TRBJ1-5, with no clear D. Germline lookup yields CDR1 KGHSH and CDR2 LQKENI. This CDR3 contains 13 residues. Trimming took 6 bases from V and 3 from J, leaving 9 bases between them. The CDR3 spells CASSGGNNQPQHF. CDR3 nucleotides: TGTGCCAGCTCCGGCGGGAACAATCAGCCCCAGCATTTT.

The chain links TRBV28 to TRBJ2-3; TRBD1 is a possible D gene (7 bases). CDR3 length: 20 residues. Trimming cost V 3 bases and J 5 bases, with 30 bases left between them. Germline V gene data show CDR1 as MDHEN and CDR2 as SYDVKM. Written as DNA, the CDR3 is TGTGCCAGCAGTTTGCTAAGCGGGTGGGACAGTACCAACCAAGGAGATACGCAGTATTTT. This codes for CASSLLSGWDSTNQGDTQYF.

CDR3 bases: TGTGCCAGCAGCCCCGCTAAGTACTACGAGCAGTACTTC. Encoded protein: CASSPAKYYEQYF. The chain uses TRBV27 and TRBJ2-7; D is undetermined. V was trimmed by 6 bases and J by 3 bases, leaving 12 bases between them. Germline-derived CDR1 and CDR2 are MNHEY and SMNVEV (reference sequence). The CDR3 loop spans 13 amino acids.

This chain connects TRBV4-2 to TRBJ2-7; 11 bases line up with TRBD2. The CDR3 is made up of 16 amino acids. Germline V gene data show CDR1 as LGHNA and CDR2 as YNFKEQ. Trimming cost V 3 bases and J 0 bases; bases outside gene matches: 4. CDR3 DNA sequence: TGTGCCAGCAGCCACCTGGGACTAGCGGACTCCTACGAGCAGTACTTC. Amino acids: CASSHLGLADSYEQYF.

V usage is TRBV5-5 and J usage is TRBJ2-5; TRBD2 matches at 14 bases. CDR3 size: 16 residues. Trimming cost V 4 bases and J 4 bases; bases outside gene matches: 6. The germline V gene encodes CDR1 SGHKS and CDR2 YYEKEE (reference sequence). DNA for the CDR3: TGTGCCAGCAGCCCGGGACTAGCGGGGGTGGCAGAGACCCAGTACTTC. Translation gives CASSPGLAGVAETQYF. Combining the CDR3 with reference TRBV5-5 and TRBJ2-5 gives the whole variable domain DAGVTQSPTHLIKTRGQQVTLRCSPISGHKSVSWYQQVLGQGPQFIFQYYEKEERGRGNFPDRFSARQFPNYSSELNVNALLLGDSALYLCASSPGLAGVAETQYFGPGTRLLVL.

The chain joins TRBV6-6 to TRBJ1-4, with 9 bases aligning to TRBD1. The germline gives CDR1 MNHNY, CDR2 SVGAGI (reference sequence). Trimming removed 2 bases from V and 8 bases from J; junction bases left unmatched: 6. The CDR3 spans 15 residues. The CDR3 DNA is TGTGCCAGCAGTTACCTACAGGGGGCAGAGGAAAAACTGTTTTTT. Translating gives CASSYLQGAEEKLFF.

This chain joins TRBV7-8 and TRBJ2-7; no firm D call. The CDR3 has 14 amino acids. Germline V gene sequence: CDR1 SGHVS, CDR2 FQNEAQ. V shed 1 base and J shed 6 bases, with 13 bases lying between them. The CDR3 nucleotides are TGTGCCAGCAGCTTAGGCTACGCGCCTTCCGAGCAGTACTTC. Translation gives CASSLGYAPSEQYF.

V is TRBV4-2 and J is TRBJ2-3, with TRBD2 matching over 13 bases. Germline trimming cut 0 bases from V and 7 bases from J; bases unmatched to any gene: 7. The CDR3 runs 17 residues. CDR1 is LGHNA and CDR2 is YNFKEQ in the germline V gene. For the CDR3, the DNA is TGTGCCAGCAGCCAAGACCGGACTAGCGGGAGTTCTAATACGCAGTATTTT. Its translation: CASSQDRTSGSSNTQYF.

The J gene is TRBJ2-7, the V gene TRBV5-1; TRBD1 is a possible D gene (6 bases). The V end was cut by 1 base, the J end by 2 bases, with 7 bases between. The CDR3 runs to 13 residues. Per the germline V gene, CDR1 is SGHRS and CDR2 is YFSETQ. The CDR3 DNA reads TGCGCCAGCAGCTTGACAGGGACCTACGAGCAGTACTTC. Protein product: CASSLTGTYEQYF.

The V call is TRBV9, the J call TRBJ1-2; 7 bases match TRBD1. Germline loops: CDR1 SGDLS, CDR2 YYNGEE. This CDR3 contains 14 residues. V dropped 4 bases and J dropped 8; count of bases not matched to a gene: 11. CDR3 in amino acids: CASSQGTETRGYTF. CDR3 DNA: TGTGCCAGCAGCCAGGGGACAGAAACGAGGGGCTACACCTTC. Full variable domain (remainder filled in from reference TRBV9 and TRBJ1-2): DSGVTQTPKHLITATGQRVTLRCSPRSGDLSVYWYQQSLDQGLQFLIQYYNGEERAKGNILERFSAQQFPDLHSELNLSSLELGDSALYFCASSQGTETRGYTFGSGTRLTVV.

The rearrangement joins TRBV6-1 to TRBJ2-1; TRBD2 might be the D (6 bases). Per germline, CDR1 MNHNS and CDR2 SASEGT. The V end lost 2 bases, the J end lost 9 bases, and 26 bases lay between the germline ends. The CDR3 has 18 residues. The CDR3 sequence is CASSESYWRGTDDPEQFF. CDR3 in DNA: TGTGCCAGCAGTGAATCCTATTGGAGGGGAACCGACGACCCTGAGCAGTTCTTC.

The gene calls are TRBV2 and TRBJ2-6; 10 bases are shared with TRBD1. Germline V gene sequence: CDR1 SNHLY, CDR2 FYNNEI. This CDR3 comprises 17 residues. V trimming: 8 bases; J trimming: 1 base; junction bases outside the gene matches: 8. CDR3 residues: CASPAGTGVSGANVLTF. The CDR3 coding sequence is TGTGCCAGCCCAGCCGGGACAGGGGTTTCTGGGGCCAACGTCCTGACTTTC.

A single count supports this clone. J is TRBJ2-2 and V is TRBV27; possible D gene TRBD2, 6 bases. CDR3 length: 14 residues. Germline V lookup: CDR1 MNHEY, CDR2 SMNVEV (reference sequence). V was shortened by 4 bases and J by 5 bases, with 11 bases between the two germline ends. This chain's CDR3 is CASSSTSLTGELFF. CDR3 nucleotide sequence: TGTGCCAGCAGTTCAACTAGCTTAACCGGGGAGCTGTTTTTT.

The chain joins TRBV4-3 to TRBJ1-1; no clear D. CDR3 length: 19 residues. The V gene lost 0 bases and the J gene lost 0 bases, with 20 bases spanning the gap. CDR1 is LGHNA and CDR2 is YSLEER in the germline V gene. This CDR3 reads CASSQDRLCYLCMNTEAFF. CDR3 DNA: TGCGCCAGCAGCCAAGATCGTTTGTGTTATCTATGCATGAACACTGAAGCTTTCTTT.